This T cell receptor beta chain was documented in a study of shared clonotypes between healthy human individuals. Overall study findings and caveats: Represented diversity (both genetic and exposure-history) was limited by the small number of donors.

The protocol was immunoSEQ multiplex PCR, while the TCRdb copy is restricted to in-frame clones and leaves out a portion. Here the sample spans 490,000 or so clones, 79% being singletons. This CDR3 spans 13 amino acids. V was trimmed by 7 bases and J by 4 bases, leaving 16 bases between them. The germline CDR1 and CDR2 sequences are SQVTM and ANQGSEA. About this clone: Its antigen is currently unknown.

This TCR was recovered from a woman aged 40 to 50 in good health. Some clones in this sample may be carry-over from other donors' samples. The chain links TRBV29-1 to TRBJ2-5; D may be TRBD1 or TRBD2 (7 bases each). The sample was PBMCs. CDR3 loop: CSGGGGGGETQYF. Here the CDR3 DNA reads TGCAGCGGGGGGGGAGGGGGCGGAGAGACCCAGTACTTC.